This TCR beta chain emerged from a study of T cell responses to AZD1222 COVID-19 vaccine. Whole-study findings and limits: Among those given AZD1222, only 6 or 7 were seropositive at baseline. The span of vaccine-associated CD4 TCRs extended across spike, with dominance at 160-218 and 743-854. Repertoires were obtained only post-peak T cell response.

Method: immunoSEQ multiplex PCR; TCRdb's copy keeps in-frame clones and lacks some. Of about 100,000 clones in the sample, approximately 90% were seen once. Of note for this clone: Its target is unknown.

Germline V gives CDR1 MNHNS, CDR2 SASEGT. Trimming stripped 2 bases from V and 0 bases from J, with 2 bases between. The CDR3 contains 12 residues. Sequenced material: peripheral blood, taken on day 0 of AZD1222 vaccination. This TCR derives from an adult in good health. The chain has TRBV6-1 and TRBJ2-7; D is unresolved. The CDR3 DNA is TGTGCCAGCAGTGAATACTCCTACGAGCAGTACTTC. Its protein is CASSEYSYEQYF.